This T cell receptor beta chain came from a study of CD8+ T cells in alopecia areata. The V end was cut by 2 bases, the J end by 7 bases, with 11 bases between. The CDR3 runs to 14 residues. Germline assignment: CDR1 SGHTA and CDR2 FQGNSA. Treatment here: oral pan-JAK inhibitor, 5-10 mg twice daily. Extracted from the samples, RNA was reverse transcribed into cDNA to serve as the sequencing template. Profiled with immunoSEQ multiplex PCR; TCRdb holds only in-frame clones, not every one. The sample carries around 200,000 clones, about 60% recorded once. This receptor was identified in a human donor with alopecia areata. Sequencing was performed on CD4+ T cells sorted from blood, taken at week 4, from a patient treated with tofacitinib. The chain couples TRBV7-2 to TRBJ2-2; no clear D. As DNA, the CDR3 is TGTGCCAGCAGCTTAAGGTTGATTTACGGGGAGCTGTTTTTT. This encodes CASSLRLIYGELFF.